One and the same sample provided the 12 T cell receptor beta chains below, sequenced in a study of PD-1 blockade in classical Hodgkin lymphoma. Some clones are missing from TCRdb's copy, which holds only in-frame ones; the method was immunoSEQ multiplex PCR. The table shows about 41,000 clones, with approximately 71% occurring only once. This sample's time point: cycle 4 day 1 (C4D1), after 6 weeks of nivolumab. Every patient had relapsed following autologous stem cell transplantation, and cohorts differed in brentuximab vedotin exposure. Sample: peripheral blood mononuclear cells (PBMCs), taken before the fourth cycle of nivolumab. Receptor source: a human donor with classical Hodgkin lymphoma.

The CDR3 coding sequence is TGTGCCAGCTCACCACGTTCCCCGGGGGCCGCGGAGACCCAGTACTTC. Its protein product is CASSPRSPGAAETQYF. This chain connects TRBV18 to TRBJ2-5; D assignment may be TRBD1 or TRBD2 (6 bases each). The CDR3 has 16 amino acids. The germline V and J ends were trimmed by 1 base and 5 bases, with 17 bases remaining between them. Germline-derived CDR1 and CDR2 are KGHSH and LQKENI. Full variable domain (remainder filled in from reference TRBV18 and TRBJ2-5): NAGVMQNPRHLVRRRGQEARLRCSPMKGHSHVYWYRQLPEEGLKFMVYLQKENIIDESGMPKERFSAEFPKEGPSILRIQQVVRGDSAAYFCASSPRSPGAAETQYFGPGTRLLVL.

The genes are TRBV11-1 and TRBJ1-1; TRBD1 agrees at 8 bases. CDR3 length equals 16 residues. The V segment lost 0 bases and the J segment 1 base; nucleotides outside the gene matches: 4. The germline V gene has CDR1 SGHAT and CDR2 FQDESV (reference sequence). As DNA, the CDR3 is TGTGCCAGCAGCTTAGCACCAGGGGGCAAGAACACTGAAGCTTTCTTT. Amino acid sequence: CASSLAPGGKNTEAFF.

This clone was seen only a few times. The rearrangement links TRBV30 to TRBJ2-3; D gene uncertain. This CDR3 contains 12 residues. CDR1 and CDR2 from the germline V gene are GTSNPN and SVGIG (reference sequence). Trimming took off 6 bases at V and 2 bases at J, with 9 bases between the two ends. In DNA, the CDR3 is TGTGCCTGTGCGCGTACCACAGATACGCAGTATTTT. Translating gives CACARTTDTQYF.

The CDR3 spells CASRLGAEGNDNEQFF. The CDR3 coding sequence is TGTGCCAGCAGGCTTGGGGCAGAGGGGAACGACAATGAGCAGTTCTTC. This rearrangement joins TRBV6-6 to TRBJ2-1, with D perhaps assigned TRBD1 or TRBD2 (5 bases each). With 6 bases removed from V and 5 bases from J, the gap between germline ends came to 20 bases. CDR1 is MNHNY, CDR2 SVGAGI, per germline (reference sequence). This CDR3 region has 16 residues.

The rearrangement joins TRBV6-6 to TRBJ2-1; 11 positions match TRBD2. This CDR3 contains 13 residues. In germline, CDR1 is MNHNY, CDR2 SVGAGI (reference sequence). The ends lost 6 bases at V and 16 bases at J; junction bases unmatched: 11. The CDR3 bases are TGTGCCAGCAGCCCATTAGCGGGGGGGCCGGCTTTCTTC. Protein sequence: CASSPLAGGPAFF.

This clone was seen more than once but under ten times. V gene TRBV30 combines with J gene TRBJ2-1, with a tentative D call TRBD1 (7 bases). CDR1 and CDR2 (germline): GTSNPN, SVGIG (reference sequence). The CDR3 length is 16 residues. Trimming removed 1 base from V and 6 bases from J, with 19 bases in between. The DNA for the CDR3 is TGTGCCTGGAGTGCCCTGGGCCAGGGGGGTTCCAATGAGCAGTTCTTC. It translates to CAWSALGQGGSNEQFF.

V is TRBV19 and J is TRBJ1-2; the match to TRBD1 covers 10 bases. V shed 5 bases and J 5 bases; nucleotides not matched to a gene: 8. The germline V gene has CDR1 LNHDA and CDR2 SQIVND (reference sequence). The CDR3 is 15 amino acids. CDR3 bases: TGTGCCAGTAGTTTCCTGACAGGGGGCGTGTATGGCTACACCTTC. This gives the protein CASSFLTGGVYGYTF.

This chain joins TRBV2 and TRBJ2-3, with TRBD2 matching over 7 bases. CDR1 and CDR2 from the germline V gene are SNHLY and FYNNEI. The CDR3 consists of 15 residues. Unmatched junction bases numbered 5, after V lost 5 bases and J lost 0 bases. CDR3: CASSPAGDSTDTQYF. Here the CDR3 DNA reads TGTGCCAGCAGTCCGGCGGGGGATAGCACAGATACGCAGTATTTT.

The V gene is TRBV15, the J gene TRBJ2-1; a weak D match, TRBD2 (6 bases). This CDR3 has 13 amino acids. The germline CDR1 and CDR2 sequences are LNHNV and YYDKDF (reference sequence). The V and J ends lost 8 bases and 8 bases respectively, with 16 bases between them. The CDR3 nucleotides are TGTGCCACCGGGGACTCAAAAAATTATGAGCAGTTCTTC. It encodes CATGDSKNYEQFF.

This chain connects TRBV11-2 to TRBJ1-1, with 7 bases aligning to TRBD1. The CDR3 has 15 residues. Germline CDR1 SGHAT, CDR2 FQNNGV. V lost 2 bases and J lost 4; bases outside the gene matches: 7. The CDR3 coding sequence is TGTGCCAGCAGCTTATCCTGGGACAGAGGCACTGAAGCTTTCTTT. Translation: CASSLSWDRGTEAFF. The full variable domain, rest sourced from reference TRBV11-2 and TRBJ1-1, is EAGVAQSPRYKIIEKRQSVAFWCNPISGHATLYWYQQILGQGPKLLIQFQNNGVVDDSQLPKDRFSAERLKGVDSTLKIQPAKLEDSAVYLCASSLSWDRGTEAFFGQGTRLTVV.

This sequence joins TRBV10-1 and TRBJ2-3; D is ambiguous. This CDR3 region has 13 residues. Trimming removed 7 bases at V and 1 base at J, with 9 bases between. The germline CDR1 and CDR2 sequences are WNHNN and SYGVQD (reference sequence). CDR3 DNA sequence: TGCGCCAGCACCCAGGAACGCACAGATACGCAGTATTTT. It specifies CASTQERTDTQYF.

The chain is built from TRBV7-9 and TRBJ1-4; perhaps TRBD1 as D (6 bases). Germline assignment: CDR1 SEHNR and CDR2 FQNEAQ (reference sequence). V was cut by 4 bases and J by 7 bases, with 16 bases left in between. This CDR3 spans 15 amino acids. The CDR3 DNA reads TGTGCCAGCAGCTCCGGACAGCACTCGGGTGAAAAACTGTTTTTT. It encodes CASSSGQHSGEKLFF.